This TCR beta chain appears in the sequencing data of a study of cytomegalovirus exposure and HLA in healthy donors. Regarding the study as a whole: In an earlier analysis, productive rearrangement rates for most beta V segments clustered near 87% or 30%. The majority of TCR sequences were rare, yet some public TCRs appeared in many donors. For TCR beta chains, V- and J-gene trimming was later linked to a missense DCLRE1C variant. Altogether, 150 or so TCR beta chains were recorded as cytomegalovirus-associated.

Note on this clone: Its antigen remains unidentified.

The CDR3 has 14 amino acids. Looked up from germline, CDR1 is LNHDA and CDR2 is SQIVND (reference sequence). The PCR contained 60 Vbeta and 13 Jbeta primers. The repertoire was sequenced with immunoSEQ multiplex PCR; TCRdb's copy has only in-frame clones and lacks some. In the table there are about 120,000 clones, more than 65% of which are singletons. This clonotype was sampled from a human donor in good health. The gene calls are TRBV19 and TRBJ2-5; the D is unclear. The J call may be wrong; the DNA end is better matched by TRBJ2-7. Sequenced sample: PBMCs. The CDR3 DNA sequence: TGTGCCAGTAGTAGATACCGCCAAGCCTACGAGCAGTACTTC. Protein product: CASSRYRQAYEQYF.